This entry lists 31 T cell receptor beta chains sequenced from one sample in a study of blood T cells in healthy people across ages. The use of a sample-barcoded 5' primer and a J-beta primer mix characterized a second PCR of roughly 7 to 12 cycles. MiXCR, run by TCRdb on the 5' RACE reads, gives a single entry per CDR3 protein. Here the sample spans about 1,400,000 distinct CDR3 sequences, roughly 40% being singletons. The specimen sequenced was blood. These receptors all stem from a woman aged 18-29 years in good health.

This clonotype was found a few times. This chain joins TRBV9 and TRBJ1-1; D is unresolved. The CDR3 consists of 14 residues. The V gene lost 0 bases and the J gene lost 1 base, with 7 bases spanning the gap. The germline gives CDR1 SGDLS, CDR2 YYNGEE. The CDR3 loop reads CASSVEKGNTEAFF. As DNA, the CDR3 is TGTGCCAGCAGCGTAGAGAAGGGGAACACTGAAGCTTTCTTT.

CDR3 sequence: CSVGTANEKLFF. The CDR3, as DNA: TGCAGCGTAGGGACAGCTAATGAAAAACTGTTTTTT. The chain links TRBV29-1 to TRBJ1-4, with TRBD1 matching 7 bases. Germline CDR1 SQVTM, CDR2 ANQGSEA. The CDR3 covers 12 residues. J gave up 3 bases and V 6 bases, and 1 base lay outside the gene matches.

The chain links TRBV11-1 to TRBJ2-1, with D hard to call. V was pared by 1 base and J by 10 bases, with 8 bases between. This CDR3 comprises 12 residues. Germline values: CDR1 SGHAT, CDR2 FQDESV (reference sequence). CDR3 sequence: CASSLGNGEQFF. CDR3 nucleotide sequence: TGTGCCAGCAGCTTAGGCAACGGAGAGCAGTTCTTC.

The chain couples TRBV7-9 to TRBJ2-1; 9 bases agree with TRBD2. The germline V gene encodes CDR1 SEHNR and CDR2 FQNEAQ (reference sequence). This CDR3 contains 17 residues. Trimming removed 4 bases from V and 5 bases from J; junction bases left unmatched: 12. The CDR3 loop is CASSSKSSSGVNNEQFF. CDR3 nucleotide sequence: TGTGCCAGCAGCTCCAAATCATCTAGCGGGGTTAACAATGAGCAGTTCTTC.

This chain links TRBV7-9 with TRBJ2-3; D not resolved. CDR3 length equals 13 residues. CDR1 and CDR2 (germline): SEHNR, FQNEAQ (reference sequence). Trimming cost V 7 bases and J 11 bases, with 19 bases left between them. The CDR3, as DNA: TGTGCCAGCATCCCCCTCGGGCTAAGTCAGCAGTATTTT. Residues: CASIPLGLSQQYF. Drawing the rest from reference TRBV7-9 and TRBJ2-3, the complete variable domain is DTGVSQNPRHKITKRGQNVTFRCDPISEHNRLYWYRQTLGQGPEFLTYFQNEAQLEKSRLLSDRFSAERPKGSFSTLEIQRTEQGDSAMYLCASIPLGLSQQYFGPGTRLTVL.

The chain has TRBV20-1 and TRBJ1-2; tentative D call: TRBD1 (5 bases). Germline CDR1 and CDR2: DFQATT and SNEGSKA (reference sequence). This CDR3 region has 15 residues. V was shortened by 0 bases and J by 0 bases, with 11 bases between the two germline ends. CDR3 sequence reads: CSARDEAGTNYGYTF. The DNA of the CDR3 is TGCAGTGCTAGAGATGAGGCAGGGACTAACTATGGCTACACCTTC.

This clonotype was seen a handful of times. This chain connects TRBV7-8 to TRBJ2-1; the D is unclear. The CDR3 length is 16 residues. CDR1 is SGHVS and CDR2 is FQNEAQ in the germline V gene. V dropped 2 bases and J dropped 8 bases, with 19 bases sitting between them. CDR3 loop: CASSLSRVPRPDEQFF. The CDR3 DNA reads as TGTGCCAGCAGCTTATCTCGGGTCCCCCGCCCCGATGAGCAGTTCTTC. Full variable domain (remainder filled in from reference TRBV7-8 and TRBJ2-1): GAGVSQSPRYKVAKRGQDVALRCDPISGHVSLFWYQQALGQGPEFLTYFQNEAQLDKSGLPSDRFFAERPEGSVSTLKIQRTQQEDSAVYLCASSLSRVPRPDEQFFGPGTRLTVL.

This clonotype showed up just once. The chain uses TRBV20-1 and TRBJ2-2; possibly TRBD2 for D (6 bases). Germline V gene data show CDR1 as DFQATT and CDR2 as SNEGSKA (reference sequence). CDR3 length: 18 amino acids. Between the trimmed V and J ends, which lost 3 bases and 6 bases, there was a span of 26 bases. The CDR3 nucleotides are TGCAGTGCTAGCTGGTTCGTCCCGGGACTGAGTGCATCCGGGGAGCTGTTTTTT. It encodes CSASWFVPGLSASGELFF.

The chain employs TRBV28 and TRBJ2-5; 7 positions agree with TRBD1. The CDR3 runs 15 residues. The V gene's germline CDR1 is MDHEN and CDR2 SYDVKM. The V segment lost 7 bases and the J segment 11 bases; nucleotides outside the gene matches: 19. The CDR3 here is CASTEGTDLRDEQYF. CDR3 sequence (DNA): TGTGCCAGCACCGAAGGGACAGACTTGCGCGATGAGCAGTACTTC.

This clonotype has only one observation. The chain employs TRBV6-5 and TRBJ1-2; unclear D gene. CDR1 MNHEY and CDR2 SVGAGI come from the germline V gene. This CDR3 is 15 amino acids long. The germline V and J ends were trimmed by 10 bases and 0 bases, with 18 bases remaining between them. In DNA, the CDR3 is TGTGCCACCCGGGAGCCAGGCAGAACTAACTATGGCTACACCTTC. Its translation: CATREPGRTNYGYTF.

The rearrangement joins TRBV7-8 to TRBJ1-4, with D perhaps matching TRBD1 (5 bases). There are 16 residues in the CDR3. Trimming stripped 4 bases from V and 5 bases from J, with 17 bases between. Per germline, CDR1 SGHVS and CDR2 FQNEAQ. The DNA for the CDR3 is TGTGCCAGCAGCTCAGCGGGTGGGGGACTAAATGAAAAACTGTTTTTT. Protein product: CASSSAGGGLNEKLFF. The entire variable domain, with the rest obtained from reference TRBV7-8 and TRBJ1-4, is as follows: GAGVSQSPRYKVAKRGQDVALRCDPISGHVSLFWYQQALGQGPEFLTYFQNEAQLDKSGLPSDRFFAERPEGSVSTLKIQRTQQEDSAVYLCASSSAGGGLNEKLFFGSGTQLSVL.

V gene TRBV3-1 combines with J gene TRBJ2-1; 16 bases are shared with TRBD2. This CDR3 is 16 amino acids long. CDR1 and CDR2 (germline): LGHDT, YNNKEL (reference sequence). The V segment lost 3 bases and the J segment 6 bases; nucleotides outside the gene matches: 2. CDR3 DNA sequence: TGTGCCAGCAGCCAGGGGACTAGCGGGAGGGTCAATGAGCAGTTCTTC. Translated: CASSQGTSGRVNEQFF.

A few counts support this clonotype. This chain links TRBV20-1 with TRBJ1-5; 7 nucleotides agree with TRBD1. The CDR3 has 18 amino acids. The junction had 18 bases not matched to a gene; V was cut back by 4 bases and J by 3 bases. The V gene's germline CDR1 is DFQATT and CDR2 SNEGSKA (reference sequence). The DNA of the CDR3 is TGCAGTGCTATCCTCTCGGGCAGGGGGAAGACCCTCAATCAGCCCCAGCATTTT. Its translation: CSAILSGRGKTLNQPQHF.

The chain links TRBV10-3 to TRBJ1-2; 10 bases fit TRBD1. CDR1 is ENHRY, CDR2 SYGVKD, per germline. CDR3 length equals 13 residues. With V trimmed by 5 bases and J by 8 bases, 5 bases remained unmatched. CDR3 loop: CAISPTGGAGYTF. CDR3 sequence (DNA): TGTGCCATCAGTCCGACAGGGGGCGCGGGCTACACCTTC.

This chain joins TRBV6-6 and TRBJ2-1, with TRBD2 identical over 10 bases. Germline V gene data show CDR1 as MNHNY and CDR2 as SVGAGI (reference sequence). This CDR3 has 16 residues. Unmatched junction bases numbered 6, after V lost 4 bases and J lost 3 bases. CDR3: CASSLLAGEGYNEQFF. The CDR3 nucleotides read TGTGCCAGCAGTTTGCTAGCGGGAGAAGGCTACAATGAGCAGTTCTTC.

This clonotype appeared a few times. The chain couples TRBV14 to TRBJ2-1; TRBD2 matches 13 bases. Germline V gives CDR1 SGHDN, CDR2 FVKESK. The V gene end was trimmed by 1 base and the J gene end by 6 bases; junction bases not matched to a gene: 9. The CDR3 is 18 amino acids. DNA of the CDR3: TGTGCCAGCAGCCAAGCACTAGCGGGGGGGCCCCCCTCCAATGAGCAGTTCTTC. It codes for CASSQALAGGPPSNEQFF.

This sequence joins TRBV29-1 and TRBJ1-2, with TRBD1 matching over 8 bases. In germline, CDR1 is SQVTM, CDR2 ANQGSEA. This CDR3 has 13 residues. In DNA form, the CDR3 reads TGCAACGCCGACGACAGGGGTTTCTATGGCTACACCTTC. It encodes CNADDRGFYGYTF.

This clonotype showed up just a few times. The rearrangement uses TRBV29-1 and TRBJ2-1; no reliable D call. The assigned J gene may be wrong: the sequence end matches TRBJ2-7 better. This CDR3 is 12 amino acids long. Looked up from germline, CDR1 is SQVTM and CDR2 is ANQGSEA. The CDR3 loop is CSVGSSYNEQYF. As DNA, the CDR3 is TGCAGCGTCGGTAGCTCCTACAATGAGCAGTACTTC.

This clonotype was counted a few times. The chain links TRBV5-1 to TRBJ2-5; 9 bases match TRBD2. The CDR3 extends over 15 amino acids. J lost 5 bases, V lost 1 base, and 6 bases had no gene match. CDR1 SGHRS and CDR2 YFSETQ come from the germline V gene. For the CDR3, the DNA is TGCGCCAGCAGCTTGACCCTAGCGGGGATTGAGACCCAGTACTTC. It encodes CASSLTLAGIETQYF.

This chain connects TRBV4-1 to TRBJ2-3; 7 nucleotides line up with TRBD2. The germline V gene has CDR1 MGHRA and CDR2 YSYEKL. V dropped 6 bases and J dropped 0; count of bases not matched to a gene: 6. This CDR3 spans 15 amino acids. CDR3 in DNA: TGCGCCAGCAGTTATTACGGGAGGAGCACAGATACGCAGTATTTT. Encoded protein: CASSYYGRSTDTQYF.

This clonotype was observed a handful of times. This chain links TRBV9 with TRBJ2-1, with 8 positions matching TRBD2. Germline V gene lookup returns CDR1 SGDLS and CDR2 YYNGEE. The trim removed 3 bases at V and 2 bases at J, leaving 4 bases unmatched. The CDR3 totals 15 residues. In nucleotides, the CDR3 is TGTGCCAGCAGCGCCCCCGGGGGGGCCTACAATGAGCAGTTCTTC. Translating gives CASSAPGGAYNEQFF.

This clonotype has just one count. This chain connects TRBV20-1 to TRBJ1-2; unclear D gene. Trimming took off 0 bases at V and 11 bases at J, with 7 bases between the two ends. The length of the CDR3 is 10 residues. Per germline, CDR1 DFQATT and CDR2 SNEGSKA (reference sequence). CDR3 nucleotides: TGCAGTGCTAGAGATTATTGGTACACCTTC. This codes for CSARDYWYTF.

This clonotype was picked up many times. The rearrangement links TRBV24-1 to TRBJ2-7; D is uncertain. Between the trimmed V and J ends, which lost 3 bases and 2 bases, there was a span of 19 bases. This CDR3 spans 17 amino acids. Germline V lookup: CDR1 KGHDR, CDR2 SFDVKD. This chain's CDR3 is CATSDPLITTYPYEQYF. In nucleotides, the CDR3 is TGTGCCACCAGTGATCCGCTTATCACGACCTACCCCTACGAGCAGTACTTC.

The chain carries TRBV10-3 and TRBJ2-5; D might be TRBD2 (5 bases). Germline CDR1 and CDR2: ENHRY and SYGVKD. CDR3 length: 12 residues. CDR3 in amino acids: CVSAGLTSEQYF. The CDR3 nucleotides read TGTGTTTCCGCGGGCCTCACCAGTGAGCAGTACTTC.

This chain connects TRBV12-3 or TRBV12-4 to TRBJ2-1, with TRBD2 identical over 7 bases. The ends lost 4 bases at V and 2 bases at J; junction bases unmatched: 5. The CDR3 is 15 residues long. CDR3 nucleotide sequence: TGTGCCAGCAGTTCGGGGGGTAGTACCTACAATGAGCAGTTCTTC. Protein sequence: CASSSGGSTYNEQFF.

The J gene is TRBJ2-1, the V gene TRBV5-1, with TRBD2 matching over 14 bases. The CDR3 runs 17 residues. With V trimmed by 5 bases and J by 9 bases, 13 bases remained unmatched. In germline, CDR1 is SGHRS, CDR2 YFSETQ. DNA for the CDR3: TGCGCCAGCAGAGTATCTCCCGGGACTAGCGGGGGAGGTGAGCAGTTCTTC. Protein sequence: CASRVSPGTSGGGEQFF.

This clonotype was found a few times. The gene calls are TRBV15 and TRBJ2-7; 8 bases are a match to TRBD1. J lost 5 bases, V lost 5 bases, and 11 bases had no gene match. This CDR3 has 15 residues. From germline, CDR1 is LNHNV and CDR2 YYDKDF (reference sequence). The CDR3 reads CATSPQDRVSHEQYF. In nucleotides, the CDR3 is TGTGCCACCAGCCCCCAGGACAGGGTTTCCCACGAGCAGTACTTC.

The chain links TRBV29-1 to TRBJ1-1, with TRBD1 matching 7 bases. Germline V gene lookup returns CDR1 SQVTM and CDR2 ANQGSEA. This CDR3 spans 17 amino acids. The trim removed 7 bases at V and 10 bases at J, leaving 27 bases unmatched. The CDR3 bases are TGCAGCGCTGACCCAGGGGGGACGGGCGTCGAGTGGGGCGCAGCTTTCTTT. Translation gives CSADPGGTGVEWGAAFF.

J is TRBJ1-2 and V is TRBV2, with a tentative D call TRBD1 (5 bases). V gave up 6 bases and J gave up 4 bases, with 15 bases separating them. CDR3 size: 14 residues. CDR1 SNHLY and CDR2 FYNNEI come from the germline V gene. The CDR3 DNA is TGTGCCAGCAGCGAGGTTACAGGAGGCTATGGCTACACCTTC. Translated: CASSEVTGGYGYTF.

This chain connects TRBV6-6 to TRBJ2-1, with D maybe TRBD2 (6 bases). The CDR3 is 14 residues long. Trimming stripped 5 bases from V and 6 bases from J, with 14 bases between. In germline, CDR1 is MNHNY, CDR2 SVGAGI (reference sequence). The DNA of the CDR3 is TGTGCCAGCAGTGCGGGACCTCCCGTCAATGAGCAGTTCTTC. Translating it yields CASSAGPPVNEQFF.

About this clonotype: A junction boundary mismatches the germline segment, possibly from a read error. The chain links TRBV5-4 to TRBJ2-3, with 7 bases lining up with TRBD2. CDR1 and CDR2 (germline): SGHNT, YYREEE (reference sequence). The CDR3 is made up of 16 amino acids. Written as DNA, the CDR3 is TGTGCCAGCAGCTTGGATCTCCAGACTAGCACAGATGCGCAGTATTTT. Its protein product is CASSLDLQTSTDAQYF.